At least ten counts were recorded for the clone carrying this T cell receptor (beta chain). This sample was taken from a study of regulatory T cells in long-lasting Graves disease. Time point defined: persistent/refractory GD, antithyroid drugs over 5 years with positive TRAb. There was RNA extracted from PBMCs, and the TCR library was made from it. HTBI primers from iRepertoire and Arm-PCR of CDR3 regions yielded the TCR beta libraries. Each CDR3 protein is one row after TCRdb ran MiXCR on the multiplex PCR reads. In the table there are roughly 500,000 distinct CDR3 sequences, less than 25% of which are singletons. Source: peripheral blood mononuclear cells (PBMCs), taken when the disease was refractory, from a patient treated with antithyroid drugs. The sequence was obtained from a female donor with Graves disease.

The chain's CDR3 is CASSLAGAVYEQYF. CDR3 coding DNA: TGTGCCAGCAGTTTAGCAGGGGCTGTCTACGAGCAGTACTTC. The genes are TRBV28 and TRBJ2-7; weak D call: TRBD1 (6 bases). V dropped 2 bases and J dropped 3 bases, with 11 bases sitting between them. Germline V CDR1 and CDR2: MDHEN, SYDVKM. The CDR3 has 14 amino acids.